One sample yielded the 17 T cell receptor beta chains listed below, sequenced in a study of cytomegalovirus exposure and HLA in healthy donors. Here immunoSEQ multiplex PCR was the method, and the copy in TCRdb shows in-frame clones only, minus some. The sample includes some 150,000 clones, more than 75% of them seen just once. The sample comprised PBMCs. The receptors were gathered from a man aged 18 to 30 in good health and CMV-seronegative.

The rearrangement links TRBV15 to TRBJ2-1; weak D call: TRBD2 (7 bases). The CDR3 length is 13 residues. The germline CDR1 and CDR2 sequences are LNHNV and YYDKDF (reference sequence). The ends were cut back, 3 bases at V and 9 bases at J, with 12 bases in the middle. The CDR3 sequence: CATSRGGAIEQFF. In DNA form, the CDR3 reads TGTGCCACCAGCAGGGGGGGGGCCATTGAGCAGTTCTTC.

The rearrangement uses TRBV14 and TRBJ2-2, with 7 nucleotides matching TRBD1. V lost 10 bases, J lost 1 base, and 6 bases stayed unmatched. The germline V gene has CDR1 SGHDN and CDR2 FVKESK. The CDR3 runs to 14 residues. The CDR3 loop reads CATETGKNTGELFF. The CDR3 bases are TGTGCCACCGAGACAGGGAAGAACACCGGGGAGCTGTTTTTT.

The chain uses TRBV5-1 and TRBJ2-3; 14 positions match TRBD2. CDR3 length: 16 amino acids. Germline lookup yields CDR1 SGHRS and CDR2 YFSETQ. The trim removed 5 bases at V and 2 bases at J, leaving 4 bases unmatched. The CDR3 here is CASRSGLAGDTDTQYF. DNA of the CDR3: TGCGCCAGCAGATCGGGACTAGCGGGGGACACAGATACGCAGTATTTT.

V and J are TRBV21-1 and TRBJ2-7; the table's TRBD2 call for D was not verified on the DNA. TRBV21-1 is a pseudogene segment. The CDR3 loop spans 17 amino acids. CDR3 nucleotides: TGTGCCAGTTCAACGGCGGGCAGCGGGAGGATAGCCTACGAGCAGTACTTC. Its protein is CASSTAGSGRIAYEQYF.

This clone was counted a single time. J is TRBJ1-6 and V is TRBV6-5, with a tentative D call TRBD1 (5 bases). The V and J ends lost 6 bases and 9 bases respectively, with 12 bases between them. CDR3 length equals 13 residues. CDR1 is MNHEY and CDR2 is SVGAGI in the germline V gene. The CDR3 here is CASSPLGGSPLHF. DNA of the CDR3: TGTGCCAGCAGCCCCTTGGGGGGTTCACCCCTCCACTTT.

The gene calls are TRBV5-1 and TRBJ1-2, with 8 bases that match TRBD1. This CDR3 is built from 16 residues. Looked up from germline, CDR1 is SGHRS and CDR2 is YFSETQ. The V gene end was trimmed by 0 bases and the J gene end by 7 bases; junction bases not matched to a gene: 11. CDR3 in DNA: TGCGCCAGCAGCTTGGGGACAGGGTTCGGACATAGTGGCTACACCTTC. This translates into CASSLGTGFGHSGYTF.

CDR3 residues: CASSSPRDRGQETQYF. The CDR3 DNA follows: TGTGCCAGCAGCTCGCCCCGGGACAGGGGACAAGAGACCCAGTACTTC. The rearrangement uses TRBV5-6 and TRBJ2-5; 10 bases are shared with TRBD1. With V trimmed by 3 bases and J by 2 bases, 7 bases remained unmatched. The CDR3 runs to 16 residues. Germline V lookup: CDR1 SGHDT, CDR2 YYEEEE.

The CDR3 region is CASSSNRGSSYEQYV. The DNA of the CDR3 is TGTGCCAGCAGCTCGAACCGTGGGAGCTCCTACGAGCAGTACGTC. The chain combines TRBV7-9 with TRBJ2-7, with D possibly TRBD2 on 5 matching bases. V shed 4 bases and J shed 0 bases, with 13 bases lying between them. This CDR3 contains 15 residues. The germline gives CDR1 SEHNR, CDR2 FQNEAQ (reference sequence).

The V call is TRBV11-2, the J call TRBJ2-6, with 7 bases that match TRBD1. Looked up from germline, CDR1 is SGHAT and CDR2 is FQNNGV. After removal of 7 bases from V and 1 base from J, the junction contained 16 bases not matched to a gene. The CDR3 covers 19 residues. In DNA, the CDR3 is TGTGCCAGCACCCCGATTAGGGCCAGGGGGAGATCTGGGGCCAACGTCCTGACTTTC. Translated: CASTPIRARGRSGANVLTF. The whole variable domain, filled in from reference TRBV11-2 and TRBJ2-6, reads EAGVAQSPRYKIIEKRQSVAFWCNPISGHATLYWYQQILGQGPKLLIQFQNNGVVDDSQLPKDRFSAERLKGVDSTLKIQPAKLEDSAVYLCASTPIRARGRSGANVLTFGAGSRLTVL.

The V and J genes are TRBV7-2 and TRBJ2-7; unclear D gene. The germline CDR1 and CDR2 sequences are SGHTA and FQGNSA. The CDR3 has 12 amino acids. Trimming shortened V by 1 base and J by 5 bases, and 6 bases separated the two germline ends. The CDR3 sequence is CASSLDSHEQYF. CDR3 nucleotide sequence: TGTGCCAGCAGCTTAGATAGCCACGAGCAGTACTTC. Filled out from reference TRBV7-2 and TRBJ2-7, the complete variable domain reads GAGVSQSPSNKVTEKGKDVELRCDPISGHTALYWYRQSLGQGLEFLIYFQGNSAPDKSGLPSDRFSAERTGGSVSTLTIQRTQQEDSAVYLCASSLDSHEQYFGPGTRLTVT.

Concerning this clone: The same CDR3 also results from other DNA sequences found in this sample. The chain recombines TRBV29-1 with TRBJ2-7; 11 bases agree with TRBD2. CDR1 and CDR2 from the germline V gene are SQVTM and ANQGSEA. Germline trimming cut 3 bases from V and 3 bases from J; bases unmatched to any gene: 1. The CDR3 contains 13 residues. CDR3 DNA: TGCAGCGTTGAGGGACTAGCGGACTACGAGCAGTACTTC. It translates to CSVEGLADYEQYF.

The chain carries TRBV6-5 and TRBJ2-7; 7 bases agree with TRBD1. This CDR3 is 13 amino acids long. CDR1 is MNHEY, CDR2 SVGAGI, per germline. The V gene end was trimmed by 6 bases and the J gene end by 3 bases; junction bases not matched to a gene: 5. CDR3 region: CASRQGQNYEQYF. The CDR3 nucleotides are TGTGCCAGCAGGCAGGGACAGAACTACGAGCAGTACTTC.

The chain couples TRBV6-6 to TRBJ2-7; D is possibly TRBD1 (6 bases). V lost 6 bases and J 0 bases, leaving 12 bases between the germline ends. The CDR3 is made up of 14 amino acids. CDR1 and CDR2 (germline): MNHNY, SVGAGI (reference sequence). CDR3 region: CASRNEGGSYEQYF. The CDR3 nucleotides are TGTGCCAGCAGAAACGAAGGGGGCTCCTACGAGCAGTACTTC.

The rearrangement joins TRBV5-1 to TRBJ1-2; 9 nucleotides line up with TRBD1. V was clipped by 4 bases and J by 2 bases; unmatched bases: 3. The CDR3 length is 14 residues. CDR1 and CDR2 from the germline V gene are SGHRS and YFSETQ. Here the CDR3 DNA reads TGCGCCAGCAGCGCCGGGACAGGGAACTATGGCTACACCTTC. This translates into CASSAGTGNYGYTF.

This clone has ten or more counts. The J gene is TRBJ1-5, the V gene TRBV2; 8 nucleotides align to TRBD1. Germline CDR1 and CDR2: SNHLY and FYNNEI. This CDR3 is 16 amino acids long. The V gene end was trimmed by 7 bases and the J gene end by 7 bases; junction bases not matched to a gene: 15. DNA of the CDR3: TGTGCCAGCATTCTCGACCAAGACAGGGGCGCACAGCCCCAGCATTTT. Translating it yields CASILDQDRGAQPQHF.

This chain uses TRBV2 with TRBJ1-2; the match to TRBD1 covers 7 bases. Per the germline V gene, CDR1 is SNHLY and CDR2 is FYNNEI. With 8 bases clipped from V and 0 bases from J, the junction kept 3 bases outside the gene matches. The CDR3 contains 13 residues. In nucleotides, the CDR3 is TGTGCCAGCCTAGACAGGGCTAACTATGGCTACACCTTC. Translating gives CASLDRANYGYTF.

The chain carries TRBV10-1 and TRBJ1-1, with a weak D call TRBD1 (5 bases). The CDR3 sequence is 15 residues long. Between the trimmed V and J ends, which lost 0 bases and 5 bases, there was a span of 13 bases. Per germline, CDR1 WNHNN and CDR2 SYGVQD (reference sequence). The CDR3 nucleotides are TGCGCCAGCAGTGAGTCGGAGGGGAGGGAGACTGAAGCTTTCTTT. Protein product: CASSESEGRETEAFF.